A single sample gave rise to the 5 T cell receptor beta chains below, sequenced in a study of CD8+ T cells in alopecia areata. Following extraction, RNA underwent reverse transcription to cDNA, which served as the sequencing template. Sequencing used immunoSEQ multiplex PCR; TCRdb keeps in-frame clones, though not all of them. Of about 130,000 clones in the sample, around three fifths were seen once. Material: CD4+ T cells sorted from blood, obtained at week 0. Receptors were obtained from a human donor with alopecia areata.

This clone appeared a few times. The CDR3 DNA reads TGCAGCGTTGTGAAGGGAAACACAGATACGCAGTATTTT. Translated, it gives CSVVKGNTDTQYF. The chain couples TRBV29-1 to TRBJ2-3; no definite D call. The CDR3 is 13 residues long. The V end lost 4 bases, the J end lost 2 bases, and 10 bases lay between the germline ends. Germline V CDR1 and CDR2: SQVTM, ANQGSEA.

This chain joins TRBV18 and TRBJ2-3, with TRBD1 matching 8 bases. The CDR3 runs to 15 residues. Germline V gene sequence: CDR1 KGHSH, CDR2 LQKENI. After removal of 4 bases from V and 1 base from J, the junction contained 4 bases not matched to a gene. CDR3 sequence: CASSLSGQGTDTQYF. The CDR3 nucleotides read TGTGCCAGCTCACTATCGGGACAGGGCACAGATACGCAGTATTTT.

V usage is TRBV5-1 and J usage is TRBJ2-6; D ambiguous. Per the germline V gene, CDR1 is SGHRS and CDR2 is YFSETQ. Trimming pared 0 bases from V and 1 base from J, leaving 8 bases between. CDR3 length equals 16 residues. CDR3 nucleotides: TGCGCCAGCAGCTTGGGACCGCGTTCTGGGGCCAACGTCCTGACTTTC. This gives the protein CASSLGPRSGANVLTF.

The chain joins TRBV10-3 to TRBJ1-3; no definite D call. The V and J ends lost 8 bases and 0 bases respectively, with 5 bases between them. The germline gives CDR1 ENHRY, CDR2 SYGVKD. The CDR3 is 12 residues long. As DNA, the CDR3 is TGTGCCATCCCAAGCTCTGGAAACACCATATATTTT. This sequence encodes CAIPSSGNTIYF.

A few counts support this clone. The rearrangement uses TRBV5-4 and TRBJ2-1, with D maybe TRBD2 (5 bases). V was clipped by 3 bases and J by 12 bases, with 25 bases between them. In germline, CDR1 is SGHNT, CDR2 YYREEE (reference sequence). The CDR3 contains 16 residues. CDR3 nucleotide sequence: TGTGCCAGCAGCTACCCGGTAGTTGGAGGAAGAGGTGTGCAGTTCTTC. As protein: CASSYPVVGGRGVQFF. The whole variable domain, filled in from reference TRBV5-4 and TRBJ2-1, reads ETGVTQSPTHLIKTRGQQVTLRCSSQSGHNTVSWYQQALGQGPQFIFQYYREEENGRGNFPPRFSGLQFPNYSSELNVNALELDDSALYLCASSYPVVGGRGVQFFGPGTRLTVL.